This T cell receptor (beta chain) was recorded in a study of T cell responses to AZD1222 COVID-19 vaccine. The overall study: Second-dose groups at about 4 or about 12 weeks were pooled.

Germline V gene lookup returns CDR1 SGHDT and CDR2 YYEEEE. The CDR3 contains 17 residues. V was trimmed by 0 bases and J by 8 bases, leaving 23 bases between them. Using immunoSEQ multiplex PCR, the repertoire was profiled, and TCRdb retains in-frame clones only, with some absent. The repertoire includes under 95,000 clones, approximately 83% of them detected once, and roughly 7.9% sits in the top ten. The chain has TRBV5-6 and TRBJ1-2; D unresolved. The TCR comes from an adult in good health. The sample consisted of peripheral blood, taken on day 0 of AZD1222 vaccination. The CDR3 region has the DNA TGTGCCAGCAGCTTGGCCCAAAGGCAGGCGGTAGTACGCGGCTACACCTTC. Protein sequence: CASSLAQRQAVVRGYTF.